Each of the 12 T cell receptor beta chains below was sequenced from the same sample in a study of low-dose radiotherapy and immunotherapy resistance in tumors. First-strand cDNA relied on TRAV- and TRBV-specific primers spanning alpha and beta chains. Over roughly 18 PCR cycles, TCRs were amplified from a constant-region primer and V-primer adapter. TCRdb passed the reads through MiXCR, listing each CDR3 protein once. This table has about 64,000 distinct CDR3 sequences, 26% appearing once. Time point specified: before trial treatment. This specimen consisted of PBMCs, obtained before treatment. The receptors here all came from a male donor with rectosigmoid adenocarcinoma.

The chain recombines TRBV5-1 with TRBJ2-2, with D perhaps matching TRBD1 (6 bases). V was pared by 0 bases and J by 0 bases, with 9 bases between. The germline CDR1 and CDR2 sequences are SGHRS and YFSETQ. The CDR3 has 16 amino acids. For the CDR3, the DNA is TGCGCCAGCAGCTTGGTCAGGACAGCGAACACCGGGGAGCTGTTTTTT. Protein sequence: CASSLVRTANTGELFF.

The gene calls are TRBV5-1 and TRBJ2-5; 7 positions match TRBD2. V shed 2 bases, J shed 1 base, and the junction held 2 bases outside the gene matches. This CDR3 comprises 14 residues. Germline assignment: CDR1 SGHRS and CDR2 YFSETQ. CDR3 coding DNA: TGCGCCAGCAGCTTCGGGGGGATCCAAGAGACCCAGTACTTC. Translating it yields CASSFGGIQETQYF.

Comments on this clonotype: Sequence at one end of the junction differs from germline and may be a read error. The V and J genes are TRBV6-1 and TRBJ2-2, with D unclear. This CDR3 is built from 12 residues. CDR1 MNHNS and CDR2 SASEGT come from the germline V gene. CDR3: CASSYSPGELFF. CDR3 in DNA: TGTGCCAGCAGTTACTCGCCCGGTGAGCTGTTTTTT.

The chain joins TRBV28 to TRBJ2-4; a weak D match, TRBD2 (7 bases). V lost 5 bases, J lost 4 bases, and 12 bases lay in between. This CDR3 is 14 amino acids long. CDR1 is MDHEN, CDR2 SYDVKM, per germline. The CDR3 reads CASSERGGKNIQYF. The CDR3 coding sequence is TGTGCCAGCAGTGAGAGGGGGGGGAAAAACATTCAGTACTTC.

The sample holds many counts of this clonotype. CDR3 protein: CASRSQIQRNSPLHF. In nucleotides, the CDR3 is TGTGCCAGCAGGTCGCAGATACAGAGAAATTCACCCCTCCACTTT. The V and J genes are TRBV7-2 and TRBJ1-6; D not certain. Per germline, CDR1 SGHTA and CDR2 FQGNSA. This CDR3 is 15 amino acids long. With 6 bases removed from V and 7 bases from J, the gap between germline ends came to 16 bases.

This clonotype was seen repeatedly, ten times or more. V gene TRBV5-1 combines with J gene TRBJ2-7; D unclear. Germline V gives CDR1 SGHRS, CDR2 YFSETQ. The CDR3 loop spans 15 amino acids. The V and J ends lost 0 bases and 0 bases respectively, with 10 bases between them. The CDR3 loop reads CASSLVSGSSYEQYF. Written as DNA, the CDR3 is TGCGCCAGCAGCTTGGTCTCGGGTAGCTCCTACGAGCAGTACTTC.

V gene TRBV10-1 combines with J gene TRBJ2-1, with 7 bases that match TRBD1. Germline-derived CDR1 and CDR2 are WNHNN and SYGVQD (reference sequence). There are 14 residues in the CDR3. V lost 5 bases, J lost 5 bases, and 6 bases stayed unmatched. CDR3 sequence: CASSRQGRDNEQFF. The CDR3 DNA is TGCGCCAGCAGTCGACAGGGTAGGGACAATGAGCAGTTCTTC.

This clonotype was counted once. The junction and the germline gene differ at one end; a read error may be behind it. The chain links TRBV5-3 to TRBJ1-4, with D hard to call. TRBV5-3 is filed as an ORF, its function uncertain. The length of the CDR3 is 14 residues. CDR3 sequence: CASSLEQVREKLFF. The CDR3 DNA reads TGTGCCAGCAGCTTGGAGCAGGTCAGGGAAAAACTGTTTTTT.

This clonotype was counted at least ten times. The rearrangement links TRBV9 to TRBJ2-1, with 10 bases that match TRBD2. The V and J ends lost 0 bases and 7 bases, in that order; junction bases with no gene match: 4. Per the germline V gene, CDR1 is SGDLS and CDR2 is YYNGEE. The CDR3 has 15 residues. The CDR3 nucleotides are TGTGCCAGCAGCGTAGCTAGCGGGAGATTTAATGAGCAGTTCTTC. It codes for CASSVASGRFNEQFF.

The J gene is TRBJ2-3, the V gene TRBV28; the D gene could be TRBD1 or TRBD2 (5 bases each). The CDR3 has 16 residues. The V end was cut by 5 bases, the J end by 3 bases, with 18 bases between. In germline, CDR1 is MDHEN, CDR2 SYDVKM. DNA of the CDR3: TGTGCCAGCAGTCCCCTAGGAATCGGGACGACAGATACGCAGTATTTT. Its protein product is CASSPLGIGTTDTQYF.

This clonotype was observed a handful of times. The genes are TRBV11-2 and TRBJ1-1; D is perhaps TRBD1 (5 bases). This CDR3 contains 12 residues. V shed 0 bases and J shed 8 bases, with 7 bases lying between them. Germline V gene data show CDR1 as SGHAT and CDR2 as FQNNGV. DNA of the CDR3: TGTGCCAGCAGCTTAGATCGGGGGGAAGCTTTCTTT. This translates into CASSLDRGEAFF. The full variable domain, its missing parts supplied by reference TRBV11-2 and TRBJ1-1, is EAGVAQSPRYKIIEKRQSVAFWCNPISGHATLYWYQQILGQGPKLLIQFQNNGVVDDSQLPKDRFSAERLKGVDSTLKIQPAKLEDSAVYLCASSLDRGEAFFGQGTRLTVV.

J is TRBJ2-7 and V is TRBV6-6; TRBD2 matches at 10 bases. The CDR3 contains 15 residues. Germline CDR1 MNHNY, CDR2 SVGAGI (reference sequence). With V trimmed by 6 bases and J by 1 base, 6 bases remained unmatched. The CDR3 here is CASSLAGGSSYEQYF. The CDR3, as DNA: TGTGCCAGCAGCTTAGCGGGAGGCTCGTCCTACGAGCAGTACTTC.